These T cell receptor beta chains were read from a single sample in a study of CD8 T cells in Susac syndrome. TCRdb re-derived calls from the immunoSEQ multiplex PCR reads in MiXCR, one entry per CDR3 protein. Among roughly 80,000 distinct CDR3 sequences listed, around 94% were seen once. The sequenced material came from CD8+ T cells from PBMCs. The receptors derive from a human donor in good health. CDR3s leave out the opening cysteine and the closing phenylalanine or tryptophan. D genes are given only for firm matches. Rows may omit the clone size; those that give it use once, few, many or a size class.

j_gene: TRBJ2-1; v_gene: TRBV20-1; d_gene: TRBD2; abundance: -; CDR3aa: SARDRASGSPNEQF
j_gene: TRBJ2-6; v_gene: TRBV7-9; d_gene: TRBD1; abundance: -; CDR3aa: ASSLGSLGTGDGANVLT
j_gene: TRBJ2-7; v_gene: TRBV20-1; d_gene: TRBD2; abundance: -; CDR3aa: SARSAGGIYEQY
j_gene: TRBJ1-1; v_gene: TRBV9; d_gene: -; abundance: once; CDR3aa: ASMRNTEAF
j_gene: TRBJ1-1; v_gene: TRBV25-1; d_gene: -; abundance: -; CDR3aa: ASSELNTEAF
j_gene: TRBJ2-1; v_gene: TRBV2; d_gene: TRBD1; abundance: -; CDR3aa: ASSESTGGAYNEQF
j_gene: TRBJ1-5; v_gene: TRBV12-3/TRBV12-4; d_gene: -; abundance: -; CDR3aa: ASTLLGNQPQH
j_gene: TRBJ2-1; v_gene: TRBV5-6; d_gene: -; abundance: -; CDR3aa: ASSLGPHPYNEQF
j_gene: TRBJ2-7; v_gene: TRBV20-1; d_gene: -; abundance: -; CDR3aa: SAPFVGEQY
j_gene: TRBJ2-1; v_gene: TRBV9; d_gene: -; abundance: -; CDR3aa: ASSVSNEQF
j_gene: TRBJ2-2; v_gene: TRBV9; d_gene: TRBD1; abundance: once; CDR3aa: ASSPTGAPNGELF
j_gene: TRBJ2-7; v_gene: TRBV25-1; d_gene: -; abundance: -; CDR3aa: ASGTTFYEQY
j_gene: TRBJ2-1; v_gene: TRBV7-9; d_gene: -; abundance: once; CDR3aa: TSSLDASEQF
j_gene: TRBJ2-1; v_gene: TRBV3-1; d_gene: TRBD2; abundance: -; CDR3aa: ASSLELGREVGNEQF
j_gene: TRBJ2-7; v_gene: TRBV7-9; d_gene: -; abundance: -; CDR3aa: ASSHGQSVEQY
j_gene: TRBJ2-7; v_gene: TRBV20-1; d_gene: -; abundance: -; CDR3aa: SARAGSDYEQY
j_gene: TRBJ2-3; v_gene: TRBV29-1; d_gene: -; abundance: -; CDR3aa: SVRPGVGTDTQY
j_gene: TRBJ2-1; v_gene: TRBV7-9; d_gene: -; abundance: -; CDR3aa: ASGASTGVYEQF
j_gene: TRBJ2-1; v_gene: TRBV27; d_gene: -; abundance: -; CDR3aa: ASSRGASEQF
j_gene: TRBJ2-3; v_gene: TRBV20-1; d_gene: TRBD2; abundance: -; CDR3aa: SARKLAGGTDTQY
j_gene: TRBJ2-7; v_gene: TRBV29-1; d_gene: TRBD1; abundance: -; CDR3aa: SVGQGAEQY
j_gene: TRBJ1-5; v_gene: TRBV6-1; d_gene: TRBD1; abundance: -; CDR3aa: ASSHHSGQVNWPQH
j_gene: TRBJ2-1; v_gene: TRBV9; d_gene: -; abundance: -; CDR3aa: ASSVVGRRFDNEQF
j_gene: TRBJ1-1; v_gene: TRBV29-1; d_gene: -; abundance: -; CDR3aa: SVEGRQETEAF
j_gene: TRBJ1-2; v_gene: TRBV11-2; d_gene: -; abundance: -; CDR3aa: ASSLVGEPANYGYT
j_gene: TRBJ2-1; v_gene: TRBV7-7; d_gene: -; abundance: -; CDR3aa: ASSLVRAGLGNEQF
j_gene: TRBJ1-1; v_gene: TRBV6-5; d_gene: -; abundance: -; CDR3aa: ASSISQSVNTEAF